This paragraph covers one T cell receptor (beta chain) sequence. Its antigen is still unknown. No much larger clonotype is one base removed from it; base qualities were not supplied. This specimen belongs to a study of blood T cells in healthy people across ages (dated by TCRdb to 2015 to 2017). Background on the whole study: In model experiments, template switching captured roughly one uniquely barcoded TCR beta cDNA molecule for every two T cells. Age-related changes in TCR beta repertoire diversity were measured in the study by deep sequencing normalized with unique cDNA molecular identifiers. Four age groups were formed from the donors: young (average roughly 15 years), middle-aged (approximately 39), aged (about 68) and long-lived (about 80). To avoid experimental bias, donors of different ages were distributed randomly across sequencing lanes. Two additional independent replicas of 1 million unique cDNA reads from the same blood draw were analyzed for two donors (one aged 18 to 30 and one aged 80 or older). General findings and caveats noted by the study authors: Total diversity estimates from one million sequenced T cells were considered lower bounds and underestimates. The long-lived group showed more naive CD4+ T cells, fewer expanded clones and increased TCR diversity than the aged group, suggesting age selection. There was a strong correlation between observed TCR beta diversity and the percentage of naive T cells measured by flow cytometry. Observed TCR beta diversity per million T cells fell roughly linearly with age, and a significant reduction was already apparent by age approximately 40. Since profiling was done on bulk unsorted PBMCs, naive and antigen-experienced compartments could not be conclusively compared. Donor CMV infection status was unknown, potentially confounding age-related changes in expanded clonotypes.

Sequences MNHEY (CDR1) and SMNVEV (CDR2) are obtained from the germline V gene (reference sequence). Trimming accounts for 0 bases at V and 2 bases at J, while the number of junction bases matched to no gene is 6. The CDR3 goes from the cysteine to the phenylalanine over 16 residues. CDR3 DNA is the only sequence kept; it has 48 bases, read in frame from the first base. Receptor libraries were prepared by 5' RACE. The sample was run on an Illumina HiSeq 2500. A second about 7 to 12 cycle PCR used a sample-barcoded 5' primer and a J-beta primer mix. A unique molecular identifier was introduced onto each TCR beta cDNA molecule by a template-switch 5' adaptor carrying 12 random nucleotides. At least 2.5 million CDR3-containing paired-end reads were obtained from each sample. First-strand cDNA was synthesized from all RNA with the Mint cDNA synthesis kit, primed by a TRBC-specific oligonucleotide. Following uracil-DNA glycosylase treatment, all cDNA underwent a first 18-cycle PCR with the universal primers M1SS and BC2_uni_R. The source study handled its data this way. For normalization, 1 million high-quality reads, each with a distinct molecular identifier, were randomly selected from each sample. Instead of being binned into consensus sequences, reads that shared molecular identifiers were thrown out. MiTCR, with a Q25 quality threshold and the strictest error-elimination algorithm, was used for CDR3 identification, clonotype clustering and error correction. A nonparametric unseen species model with Euler transformation was used to estimate lower-bound total TCR beta diversity. TCRdb applied fastp at Q25 and MiXCR to the public reads, then kept only in-frame beta chains. Every CDR3 protein is listed once, alongside the most common genes and DNA of its rows. These V and J calls rely on TCRdb rather than the paper's analysis. This sample is represented by about 1.5 million distinct CDR3 sequences; around 40% of them were singletons. The ten most abundant clones make up approximately 4% of the sample.

The approximately 41 donors, aged about 6 to 90 years, were systemically healthy Caucasian individuals from Russia. About 10 milliliters of peripheral blood were collected from each donor into EDTA-treated Vacutainer tubes. PBMCs were isolated by Ficoll-Paque density-gradient centrifugation, with at least 6 million obtained per sample. Total RNA, at least 6 micrograms per sample, was extracted from PBMCs with Trizol reagent. For every donor, flow cytometry on a PBMC aliquot measured the percentage of naive CD45RAhigh/CD27high T cells. This TCR came from a woman under 30 in good health. Rearrangement joined TRBV27 to TRBJ1-2; 7 junctional bases match TRBD1. Sequencing was carried out using blood. The CDR3 protein is CASSLSRGLGNYGYTF. The DNA sequence follows: TGTGCCAGCAGTTTATCGAGGGGGCTGGGGAACTATGGCTACACCTTC.